The 27 T cell receptor beta chains below come from one sample, sequenced in a study of technical replicates of blood from several donors. Produced via immunoSEQ multiplex PCR; TCRdb's table is partial and in-frame only. The sample shows about 44,000 clones, about 96% of them seen only once. Source material: T cells isolated from PBMCs. The receptors stem from a human donor in good health.

V is TRBV13 and J is TRBJ2-7; D call uncertain. CDR1 and CDR2 (germline): PRHDT, FYEKMQ (reference sequence). This CDR3 spans 16 amino acids. Trimming removed 0 bases from V and 0 bases from J, with 12 bases in between. In DNA, the CDR3 is TGTGCCAGCAGCTTAGGCATCCCCATTAGCTCCTACGAGCAGTACTTC. It specifies CASSLGIPISSYEQYF.

The J gene is TRBJ1-2, the V gene TRBV7-8, with TRBD1 matching over 7 bases. V gave up 5 bases and J gave up 5 bases; unmatched junction bases: 17. This CDR3 is built from 17 residues. CDR1 is SGHVS and CDR2 is FQNEAQ in the germline V gene. The CDR3 loop reads CASSLQDRVAGVYGYTF. DNA for the CDR3: TGTGCCAGCAGCCTCCAAGACAGGGTCGCCGGGGTTTATGGCTACACCTTC.

The chain employs TRBV25-1 and TRBJ2-5, with D unclear. The germline V gene has CDR1 MGHDK and CDR2 SYGVNS. The V gene lost 1 base and the J gene lost 5 bases, with 8 bases spanning the gap. This CDR3 is built from 13 residues. The CDR3 region has the DNA TGTGCCAGCAGTGAATTAACCAGGGAGACCCAGTACTTC. Protein product: CASSELTRETQYF.

V is TRBV28 and J is TRBJ1-5, with TRBD1 matching 8 bases. This CDR3 is built from 20 residues. Germline assignment: CDR1 MDHEN and CDR2 SYDVKM. Trimming cost V 5 bases and J 0 bases; bases outside gene matches: 18. CDR3: CASSPEGRGTGPYSNQPQHF. CDR3 DNA sequence: TGTGCCAGCAGTCCCGAAGGGCGCGGGACAGGTCCTTATAGCAATCAGCCCCAGCATTTT.

The CDR3 loop reads CSVTKTEETQYF. Written as DNA, the CDR3 is TGCAGCGTTACTAAGACCGAAGAGACCCAGTACTTC. The chain links TRBV29-1 to TRBJ2-5; D is unresolved. Germline lookup yields CDR1 SQVTM and CDR2 ANQGSEA. The CDR3 is 12 amino acids. Trimming cost V 5 bases and J 3 bases, with 10 bases left between them.

The chain recombines TRBV9 with TRBJ2-7; possible D gene TRBD2, 6 bases. The CDR3 covers 15 residues. Germline values: CDR1 SGDLS, CDR2 YYNGEE. Trimming removed 0 bases at V and 4 bases at J, with 14 bases between. The CDR3 is CASSVGSGLQYEQYF. The CDR3, as DNA: TGTGCCAGCAGCGTAGGTTCGGGACTTCAATACGAGCAGTACTTC.

The CDR3 region is CASSGGYEQYF. Here the CDR3 DNA reads TGTGCCAGCAGTGGAGGGTACGAGCAGTACTTC. The chain uses TRBV28 and TRBJ2-7; perhaps TRBD2 as D (6 bases). Trimming took 5 bases from V and 4 from J, leaving 6 bases between them. The CDR3 consists of 11 residues. Germline assignment: CDR1 MDHEN and CDR2 SYDVKM.

The V gene is TRBV27, the J gene TRBJ2-1; 10 bases are a match to TRBD2. With V trimmed by 5 bases and J by 9 bases, 4 bases remained unmatched. CDR1 and CDR2 (germline): MNHEY, SMNVEV (reference sequence). This CDR3 comprises 13 residues. CDR3 nucleotide sequence: TGTGCCAGCAGTCTAGCGGGAGCGGTTGAGCAGTTCTTC. Protein: CASSLAGAVEQFF.

The chain has TRBV10-3 and TRBJ1-4; 7 bases line up with TRBD1. The CDR3 is made up of 15 amino acids. From germline, CDR1 is ENHRY and CDR2 SYGVKD. V trimming: 6 bases; J trimming: 0 bases; junction bases outside the gene matches: 4. This chain's CDR3 is CAISAGQSTNEKLFF. The CDR3 nucleotides are TGTGCCATCAGCGCGGGACAGTCAACTAATGAAAAACTGTTTTTT.

V usage is TRBV28 and J usage is TRBJ1-2; 10 positions match TRBD1. The CDR3 loop spans 13 amino acids. The V gene end was trimmed by 7 bases and the J gene end by 8 bases; junction bases not matched to a gene: 7. Germline V CDR1 and CDR2: MDHEN, SYDVKM. DNA for the CDR3: TGTGCCAGCACCAGACAGGGGGCGAAGGGCTACACCTTC. As protein: CASTRQGAKGYTF.

As concerns this clone: Other DNA sequences of this sample code for an identical CDR3. The CDR3, as DNA: TGTGCCAGCAGTGGAGAAATGAACACTGAAGCTTTCTTT. Translation: CASSGEMNTEAFF. V gene TRBV6-4 combines with J gene TRBJ1-1; D is unresolved. Germline V gene data show CDR1 as MRHNA and CDR2 as SNTAGT. This CDR3 is 13 amino acids long. The V end lost 4 bases, the J end lost 0 bases, and 6 bases lay between the germline ends.

The chain has TRBV30 and TRBJ2-2; 7 bases agree with TRBD2. Germline V gives CDR1 GTSNPN, CDR2 SVGIG (reference sequence). There are 15 residues in the CDR3. V gave up 5 bases and J gave up 7 bases; unmatched junction bases: 13. CDR3 nucleotides: TGTGCCTGGGCTCTAGGGGAGGGCCGAGGCGGGGAGCTGTTTTTT. Residues: CAWALGEGRGGELFF.

This chain links TRBV10-2 with TRBJ1-1; D is unclear. CDR3 length: 13 residues. Trimming took off 2 bases at V and 11 bases at J, with 15 bases between the two ends. The germline gives CDR1 WSHSY, CDR2 SAAADI. CDR3 protein: CASSETATAGAFF. The CDR3 bases are TGCGCCAGCAGTGAGACCGCAACGGCAGGCGCTTTCTTT.

The J gene is TRBJ2-4, the V gene TRBV29-1; no firm D call. The CDR3 sequence is 14 residues long. The germline CDR1 and CDR2 sequences are SQVTM and ANQGSEA. V was trimmed by 0 bases and J by 6 bases, leaving 12 bases between them. The DNA of the CDR3 is TGCAGCGTTGAAGAGGTATCCCAGATAAACATTCAGTACTTC. It translates to CSVEEVSQINIQYF.

This clone was counted once. The chain recombines TRBV29-1 with TRBJ2-1; possible D gene TRBD1, 6 bases. Trimming pared 4 bases from V and 8 bases from J, leaving 21 bases between. The CDR3 covers 15 residues. Germline V gene sequence: CDR1 SQVTM, CDR2 ANQGSEA. The CDR3 reads CSVVGPDSASYEQFF. The CDR3 DNA reads TGCAGCGTTGTAGGGCCGGACAGTGCGTCGTATGAGCAGTTCTTC.

The CDR3 is CASNPGQGQETQYF. The DNA for the CDR3 is TGTGCCAGCAACCCGGGACAGGGTCAAGAGACCCAGTACTTC. The chain joins TRBV25-1 to TRBJ2-5; TRBD1 matches at 9 bases. This CDR3 has 14 amino acids. V lost 7 bases and J lost 2; bases outside the gene matches: 5. In germline, CDR1 is MGHDK, CDR2 SYGVNS.

CDR3 in DNA: TGTGCCAGCAGCTTAGCAGCGGGACCATCCTACAATGAGCAGTTCTTC. Its protein is CASSLAAGPSYNEQFF. This sequence joins TRBV11-2 and TRBJ2-1; the match to TRBD2 covers 7 bases. Germline loops: CDR1 SGHAT, CDR2 FQNNGV. V was clipped by 1 base and J by 1 base; unmatched bases: 4. The CDR3 is 16 residues long.

This clone turned up a few times. The CDR3 DNA is TGTGCCAGCACCGGGGGTAGAGGGAACGGCTACACCTTC. This sequence encodes CASTGGRGNGYTF. The rearrangement joins TRBV2 to TRBJ1-2, with D perhaps TRBD1 (5 bases). Trimming removed 7 bases from V and 8 bases from J, with 17 bases in between. The CDR3 has 13 residues. The germline CDR1 and CDR2 sequences are SNHLY and FYNNEI.

The CDR3 loop reads CASSLRGQGAIDTEAFF. As DNA, the CDR3 is TGTGCCAGCAGCTTAAGGGGACAGGGGGCTATCGACACTGAAGCTTTCTTT. The chain couples TRBV7-3 to TRBJ1-1, with 12 bases that match TRBD1. Trimming removed 1 base from V and 3 bases from J; junction bases left unmatched: 6. There are 17 residues in the CDR3. Germline CDR1 is SGHTA and CDR2 is FQGTGA.

This chain links TRBV4-3 with TRBJ2-2, with TRBD1 as a possible D gene (7 bases). Germline CDR1 and CDR2: LGHNA and YSLEER. The CDR3 has 16 residues. Trimming left V 0 bases short and J 3 bases short, with 11 bases between. CDR3 bases: TGCGCCAGCAGCCAAGATTGGAGGGGGCACACCGGGGAGCTGTTTTTT. Its protein is CASSQDWRGHTGELFF.

The chain has TRBV9 and TRBJ1-4; 7 bases map to TRBD1. Germline V gene sequence: CDR1 SGDLS, CDR2 YYNGEE. V lost 3 bases to trimming and J lost 2 bases; unmatched junction nucleotides: 7. The CDR3 totals 16 residues. CDR3 coding DNA: TGTGCCAGCAGCGCCAGGGGGAAGGGGACTAATGAAAAACTGTTTTTT. Residues: CASSARGKGTNEKLFF.

The rearrangement joins TRBV6-5 to TRBJ2-5; weak D call: TRBD1 (5 bases). Germline values: CDR1 MNHEY, CDR2 SVGAGI. Trimming cost V 5 bases and J 1 base, with 8 bases left between them. This CDR3 is 13 amino acids long. The CDR3 loop is CASSRTRQETQYF. CDR3 in DNA: TGTGCCAGCAGTCGGACACGCCAAGAGACCCAGTACTTC.

The gene calls are TRBV19 and TRBJ1-3, with 10 bases fitting TRBD1. This CDR3 has 15 residues. The J segment lost 0 bases and the V segment lost 5 bases, leaving 1 base of the junction unmatched. Germline V gene lookup returns CDR1 LNHDA and CDR2 SQIVND (reference sequence). CDR3 amino acids: CASSDRGLSGNTIYF. Written as DNA, the CDR3 is TGTGCCAGTAGTGACAGGGGGCTCTCTGGAAACACCATATATTTT.

This sequence joins TRBV5-6 and TRBJ1-1, with TRBD1 matching 7 bases. CDR3 length: 17 amino acids. The germline gives CDR1 SGHDT, CDR2 YYEEEE. V dropped 0 bases and J dropped 2; count of bases not matched to a gene: 10. The CDR3 sequence: CASSLDQGVAPNTEAFF. The DNA for the CDR3 is TGTGCCAGCAGCTTGGACCAGGGGGTCGCTCCCAACACTGAAGCTTTCTTT.

The chain carries TRBV7-2 and TRBJ2-1; 10 bases are a match to TRBD2. V was pared by 1 base and J by 10 bases, with 10 bases of the junction left unmatched. CDR3 length: 16 amino acids. Germline lookup yields CDR1 SGHTA and CDR2 FQGNSA. The CDR3 region is CASSLVARTSGKEQFF. The CDR3 nucleotides are TGTGCCAGCAGCTTAGTAGCGCGGACTAGCGGTAAAGAGCAGTTCTTC.

The chain employs TRBV6-5 and TRBJ2-1; 10 bases map to TRBD2. The junction had 11 bases not matched to a gene; V was cut back by 5 bases and J by 10 bases. CDR1 and CDR2 (germline): MNHEY, SVGAGI. The CDR3 is 15 residues long. The CDR3 spells CASSPPSGRMKEQFF. DNA of the CDR3: TGTGCCAGCAGTCCCCCTAGCGGGAGAATGAAGGAGCAGTTCTTC.

The J gene is TRBJ1-1, the V gene TRBV6-5; 8 bases line up with TRBD1. CDR1 and CDR2 (germline): MNHEY, SVGAGI. V trimming: 4 bases; J trimming: 6 bases; junction bases outside the gene matches: 7. The CDR3 has 14 residues. The chain's CDR3 is CASSSTGESAEAFF. CDR3 DNA sequence: TGTGCCAGCAGTTCGACAGGGGAGTCGGCTGAAGCTTTCTTT.